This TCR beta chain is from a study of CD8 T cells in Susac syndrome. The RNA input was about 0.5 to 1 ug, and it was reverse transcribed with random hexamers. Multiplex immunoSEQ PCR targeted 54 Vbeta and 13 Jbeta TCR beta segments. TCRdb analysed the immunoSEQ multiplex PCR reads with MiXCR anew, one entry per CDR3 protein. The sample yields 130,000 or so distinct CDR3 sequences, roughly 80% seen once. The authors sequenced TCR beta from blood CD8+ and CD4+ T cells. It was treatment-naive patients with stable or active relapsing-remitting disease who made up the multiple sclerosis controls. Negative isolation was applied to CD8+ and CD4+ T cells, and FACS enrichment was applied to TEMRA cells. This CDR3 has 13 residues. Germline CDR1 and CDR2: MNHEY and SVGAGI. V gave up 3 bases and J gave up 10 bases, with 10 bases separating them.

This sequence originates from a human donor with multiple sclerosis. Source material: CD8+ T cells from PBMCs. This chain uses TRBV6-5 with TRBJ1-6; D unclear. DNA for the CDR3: TGTGCCAGCAGTTATGGGTCCTTGTCACCCCTCCACTTT. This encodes CASSYGSLSPLHF.